Shown below are 14 T cell receptor beta chains from a single sample sequenced in a study of blood T cells in healthy people across ages. Together with a sample-barcoded 5' primer, a J-beta primer mix was included in a second PCR lasting about 6 to 11 cycles. TCRdb processed the 5' RACE reads anew with MiXCR; each CDR3 protein has one entry. The sample records roughly 1,800,000 distinct CDR3 sequences, 40% to 55% being singletons. Specimen: blood. All receptors come from a woman in her thirties or forties in good health.

This clonotype came up once. This rearrangement joins TRBV28 to TRBJ2-6; the D gene could be TRBD1 or TRBD2 (5 bases each). CDR3 length: 15 amino acids. Deletions cut 6 bases from V and 4 bases from J, with 13 bases between. CDR1 is MDHEN, CDR2 SYDVKM, per germline. The CDR3 coding sequence is TGTGCCAGCAGGGGAGACAGAATAGGGGCCAACGTCCTGACTTTC. Protein sequence: CASRGDRIGANVLTF. The whole variable domain, remainder taken from reference TRBV28 and TRBJ2-6, is DVKVTQSSRYLVKRTGEKVFLECVQDMDHENMFWYRQDPGLGLRLIYFSYDVKMKEKGDIPEGYSVSREKKERFSLILESASTNQTSMYLCASRGDRIGANVLTFGAGSRLTVL.

The rearrangement uses TRBV29-1 and TRBJ2-1; weak D call: TRBD2 (6 bases). CDR3 length equals 13 residues. Germline-derived CDR1 and CDR2 are SQVTM and ANQGSEA. The germline V and J ends were trimmed by 8 bases and 9 bases, with 20 bases remaining between them. The CDR3 coding sequence is TGCAGCTCTATAGCGGACGGACTTGGTGAGCAGTTCTTC. Amino acids: CSSIADGLGEQFF.

V gene TRBV20-1 combines with J gene TRBJ2-3; TRBD2 aligns across 12 bases. Germline CDR1 DFQATT, CDR2 SNEGSKA (reference sequence). CDR3 size: 16 residues. Trimming took 5 bases from V and 4 from J; bases not matched to a gene: 10. CDR3 in DNA: TGCAGTGCTCTGGAGACTAGCGGGGGAACTCCAGATACGCAGTATTTT. This codes for CSALETSGGTPDTQYF.

This clonotype was picked up many times. V is TRBV20-1 and J is TRBJ2-5, with D perhaps TRBD1 (6 bases). Germline values: CDR1 DFQATT, CDR2 SNEGSKA (reference sequence). The CDR3 totals 12 residues. V was clipped by 6 bases and J by 3 bases, with 11 bases between them. In DNA form, the CDR3 reads TGCAGTGCGGGACGGACAGAAGAGACCCAGTACTTC. Translation gives CSAGRTEETQYF.

This clonotype was seen once. The chain employs TRBV28 and TRBJ2-5; 9 positions agree with TRBD2. V lost 5 bases to trimming and J lost 1 base; unmatched junction nucleotides: 8. The CDR3 extends over 16 amino acids. Per the germline V gene, CDR1 is MDHEN and CDR2 is SYDVKM. The CDR3 sequence is CASSRLAEARQETQYF. The CDR3 bases are TGTGCCAGCAGTCGACTAGCGGAAGCCCGCCAAGAGACCCAGTACTTC.

This clonotype was observed once. The junction differs from germline at one of its ends, possibly a read error. This chain uses TRBV11-2 with TRBJ2-5; 8 bases align to TRBD2. The CDR3 has 16 amino acids. Germline CDR1 SGHAT, CDR2 FQNNGV. The CDR3 sequence is CASRLGGGRKTETQYF. CDR3 nucleotides: TGTGCCAGCAGGTTAGGCGGGGGGCGCAAAACAGAGACCCAGTACTTC.

The rearrangement links TRBV20-1 to TRBJ1-2; 7 nucleotides align to TRBD1. Trimming removed 2 bases from V and 6 bases from J; junction bases left unmatched: 3. The CDR3 sequence is 12 residues long. CDR1 is DFQATT and CDR2 is SNEGSKA in the germline V gene (reference sequence). The CDR3 reads CSARRDSHGYTF. The CDR3 region has the DNA TGCAGTGCTAGACGGGACAGTCATGGCTACACCTTC.

V and J are TRBV7-9 and TRBJ2-5; D is perhaps TRBD1 (6 bases). The germline V gene encodes CDR1 SEHNR and CDR2 FQNEAQ (reference sequence). V lost 3 bases to trimming and J lost 2 bases, with 13 bases between them. This CDR3 contains 15 residues. Written as DNA, the CDR3 is TGTGCCAGCAGCTTCTCCGGGACATCACAAGAGACCCAGTACTTC. Protein product: CASSFSGTSQETQYF.

This sequence joins TRBV5-6 and TRBJ2-1; D ambiguous. This CDR3 is 12 amino acids long. Germline CDR1 and CDR2: SGHDT and YYEEEE. V was cut by 0 bases and J by 9 bases, with 7 bases left in between. Here the CDR3 DNA reads TGTGCCAGCAGCTTGGGTTCTTTTGAGCAGTTCTTC. Translating it yields CASSLGSFEQFF.

This chain joins TRBV9 and TRBJ2-3; TRBD2 matches at 8 bases. The CDR3 length is 19 residues. Germline V CDR1 and CDR2: SGDLS, YYNGEE. The trim removed 3 bases at V and 0 bases at J, leaving 15 bases unmatched. The CDR3 region has the DNA TGTGCCAGCAGCGCCTCCTTCGCGGGGGGCCGGGGGAGCACAGATACGCAGTATTTT. Protein product: CASSASFAGGRGSTDTQYF. Using reference TRBV9 and TRBJ2-3 for the parts outside the CDR3, the full variable domain is DSGVTQTPKHLITATGQRVTLRCSPRSGDLSVYWYQQSLDQGLQFLIQYYNGEERAKGNILERFSAQQFPDLHSELNLSSLELGDSALYFCASSASFAGGRGSTDTQYFGPGTRLTVL.

This chain links TRBV7-9 with TRBJ1-2; maybe TRBD1 (6 bases). V gave up 5 bases and J gave up 4 bases, with 20 bases separating them. CDR1 is SEHNR and CDR2 is FQNEAQ in the germline V gene (reference sequence). The CDR3 consists of 16 residues. The CDR3 DNA reads TGTGCCAGCAGCCCAACCGGACAGCGAGCAAGCTATGGCTACACCTTC. This codes for CASSPTGQRASYGYTF.

This clonotype was seen a handful of times. The chain employs TRBV20-1 and TRBJ2-7; D is undetermined. The V and J ends lost 1 base and 2 bases respectively, with 9 bases between them. Germline lookup yields CDR1 DFQATT and CDR2 SNEGSKA (reference sequence). The CDR3 sequence is 13 residues long. CDR3 sequence (DNA): TGCAGTGCTAGAGGGAAGGACGCCTACGAGCAGTACTTC. It encodes CSARGKDAYEQYF.

The gene calls are TRBV7-9 and TRBJ1-6, with D perhaps TRBD1 (5 bases). V was pared by 2 bases and J by 7 bases, with 12 bases between. This CDR3 is built from 15 residues. The V gene's germline CDR1 is SEHNR and CDR2 FQNEAQ (reference sequence). The CDR3 reads CASSLITRGNSPLHF. CDR3 nucleotides: TGTGCCAGCAGCTTAATAACGAGGGGCAATTCACCCCTCCACTTT.

The chain employs TRBV6-5 and TRBJ1-2; 7 nucleotides agree with TRBD1. Germline V gives CDR1 MNHEY, CDR2 SVGAGI. V lost 2 bases to trimming and J lost 6 bases; unmatched junction nucleotides: 6. This CDR3 is 14 amino acids long. CDR3 coding DNA: TGTGCCAGCAGTTACGGAGGGGGCGCGGATGGCTACACCTTC. It codes for CASSYGGGADGYTF.